Listed below are T cell receptor beta chains from one sample, sequenced in a study of blood T cell repertoires in COVID-19. Repertoires were generated with immunoSEQ multiplex PCR, while TCRdb's copy carries only in-frame clones and drops some. The data show over 85,000 clones, about nine tenths seen once. Sequenced: peripheral blood. These receptors all stem from a male donor with acute or convalescent COVID-19. Each CDR3 is given without its conserved first and last residue.

V gene: TRBV5-1; J gene: TRBJ2-3; CDR3 protein: ASNTGGRSTDTQY
V gene: TRBV18; J gene: TRBJ2-7; CDR3 protein: ASSPPGQGASYEQY
V gene: TRBV5-1; J gene: TRBJ1-1; CDR3 protein: ASSLVGQNTEAF
V gene: TRBV9; J gene: TRBJ2-7; CDR3 protein: ASSRSGGEAGQY
V gene: TRBV28; J gene: TRBJ1-5; CDR3 protein: ASSLGAGQGPQH
V gene: TRBV19; J gene: TRBJ2-5; CDR3 protein: ASSPGHQETQY
V gene: TRBV30; J gene: TRBJ1-2; CDR3 protein: AWSVPGRGRANYGYT
V gene: TRBV29-1; J gene: TRBJ1-1; CDR3 protein: SVDRTGDTEAF
V gene: TRBV20-1; J gene: TRBJ2-2; CDR3 protein: SAWGAGELF
V gene: TRBV5-1; J gene: TRBJ2-1; CDR3 protein: ASSPAPAGTYNEQF
V gene: TRBV24-1; J gene: TRBJ2-3; CDR3 protein: ATSALREGGDTQY
V gene: TRBV19; J gene: TRBJ2-2; CDR3 protein: ASRNPDRAQNTGELF
V gene: TRBV5-1; J gene: TRBJ2-3; CDR3 protein: ASSSTGGRTDTQY
V gene: TRBV10-3; J gene: TRBJ2-3; CDR3 protein: AISEGREADTQY
V gene: TRBV6-5; J gene: TRBJ2-1; CDR3 protein: ASSRGYSYNEQF
V gene: TRBV18; J gene: TRBJ1-6; CDR3 protein: ASSPTGTGTYNSPLH